A selection of T cell receptor beta chains follows, all from one sample in a study of cytomegalovirus exposure and HLA in healthy donors. The method was immunoSEQ multiplex PCR; TCRdb's version includes in-frame clones alone and lacks a portion of them. This sample has 100,000 to 150,000 clones, with roughly 79% found just once. The sequenced sample consisted of PBMCs. The receptors were gathered from a woman aged 45-59 years in good health and CMV-seronegative. Each CDR3 is given without its conserved first and last residue.

cdr3_aa	v_call	j_call
ASIPLRSGRSYNEQF	TRBV2	TRBJ2-1
ASSFLQGHQPQH	TRBV28	TRBJ1-5
ASSGLALGTGQRLL	TRBV9	TRBJ1-1
ASSQDGPGGLEKLF	TRBV4-3	TRBJ1-4
ASSQATSSYEQY	TRBV4-3	TRBJ2-7
ASSYSQNPNEKLF	TRBV6-5	TRBJ1-4
ASSQGGGGTEAF	TRBV18	TRBJ1-1
ASGDSARSGANVLT	TRBV2	TRBJ2-6
ASSQERGQETQY	TRBV4-2	TRBJ2-5
ATSRDASDTQY	TRBV15	TRBJ2-3
ASSHGGVPYGYT	TRBV7-9	TRBJ1-2
ATSGPLSGRRDEQY	TRBV15	TRBJ2-7
ASSLQGPQETQY	TRBV18	TRBJ2-5
ASSVGSQGGNQETQY	TRBV9	TRBJ2-5
ASSPRDRPTGGYT	TRBV7-9	TRBJ1-2
ASSDSTGGPRYNEQF	TRBV6-1	TRBJ2-1
ASSYSQTNTGELF	TRBV6-5	TRBJ2-2
ASSLAAGTPHEQY	TRBV5-1	-
ASTREGVRSTEAF	TRBV6-6	TRBJ1-1
SARDFNEQF	TRBV20-1	TRBJ2-1
ASSSADRGYSGYT	TRBV7-9	TRBJ1-2
ASSLTREEF	TRBV11-2	TRBJ2-7
ASSFWGNTIY	TRBV27	TRBJ1-3
SVGVGTVETGELL	TRBV29-1	TRBJ2-2
ASSLKSGETQY	TRBV18	TRBJ2-5
ASSWDREGTDTQY	TRBV7-9	TRBJ2-3
ASSFDGGSYNEQF	TRBV11-3	TRBJ2-1
SGDLEETQY	TRBV29-1	TRBJ2-5
ASSHRQGLTDTQY	TRBV4-1	TRBJ2-3
AISATNGVIEAF	TRBV10-3	TRBJ1-1
ASSFRVRDTEAF	TRBV11-2	TRBJ1-1
AISETEQGLNEKLF	TRBV10-3	TRBJ1-4
ASSFPSSYNEQF	TRBV5-1	TRBJ2-1
ASSSLAGPSYEQY	TRBV18	TRBJ2-7
ASSDSILGVADQPQH	TRBV6-4	TRBJ1-5
ASSARGSGNTIY	TRBV5-4	TRBJ1-3
ASLPKDRAPGYT	TRBV12-1	TRBJ1-2
ASSPLGGSYEQY	TRBV5-1	TRBJ2-7
ASSPRIYDEQY	TRBV18	TRBJ2-7
ASSLNPSGRASEQF	TRBV7-2	TRBJ2-1
ASSRSGLAQF	TRBV18	TRBJ2-1
ASSLGQRGSSYEQY	TRBV7-2	TRBJ2-7
ATSRDGNRGPETQY	TRBV15	TRBJ2-5
SVEPTGAGNGYP	TRBV29-1	TRBJ1-2
ASSPTRGARRSD	TRBV7-7	TRBJ2-5
ASSSRQGADTQY	TRBV11-3	TRBJ2-3
ASSNTGGYNEQF	TRBV9	TRBJ2-1
ASSDRTNTGELF	TRBV2	TRBJ2-2
ASSSQLAGAWNEQF	TRBV7-7	TRBJ2-1
ASGGGTGFFYGYT	TRBV28	TRBJ1-2
ASTDPSSLIAGDEQY	TRBV7-2	-
ASSLVLSSNEQF	TRBV5-4	TRBJ2-1
AISEGLVGYEQY	TRBV10-3	TRBJ2-7
ASSLGHMNTEAF	TRBV5-4	TRBJ1-1
ASSLAGQTYEQY	TRBV7-6	-